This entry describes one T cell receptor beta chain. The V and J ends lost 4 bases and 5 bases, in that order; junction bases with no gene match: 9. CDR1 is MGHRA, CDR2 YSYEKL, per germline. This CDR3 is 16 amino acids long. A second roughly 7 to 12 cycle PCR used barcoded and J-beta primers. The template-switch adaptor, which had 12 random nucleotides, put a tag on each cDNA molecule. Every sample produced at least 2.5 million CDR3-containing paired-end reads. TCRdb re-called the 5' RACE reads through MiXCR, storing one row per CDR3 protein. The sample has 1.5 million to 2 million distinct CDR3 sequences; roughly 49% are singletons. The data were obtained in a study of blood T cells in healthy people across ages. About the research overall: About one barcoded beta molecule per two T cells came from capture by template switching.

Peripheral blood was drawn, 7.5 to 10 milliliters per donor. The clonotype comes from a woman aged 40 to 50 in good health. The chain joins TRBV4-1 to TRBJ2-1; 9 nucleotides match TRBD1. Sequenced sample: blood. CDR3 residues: CASSPLWDRADNEQFF. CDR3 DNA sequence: TGCGCCAGCAGCCCCCTTTGGGACAGGGCCGACAATGAGCAGTTCTTC.